What follows are 11 T cell receptor beta chains derived from one specimen sequenced in a study of blood T cell repertoires in COVID-19. Using immunoSEQ multiplex PCR, the repertoire was profiled, and TCRdb retains in-frame clones only, with some absent. The sample includes 150,000 to 200,000 clones, more than 85% of them seen just once. Sequences were obtained from peripheral blood. The receptors derive from a man between 65 and 79 years old with active or convalescent COVID-19.

The chain has TRBV5-4 and TRBJ2-5; possibly TRBD1 for D (6 bases). Germline lookup yields CDR1 SGHNT and CDR2 YYREEE (reference sequence). CDR3 length: 13 amino acids. Between the trimmed V and J ends, which lost 4 bases and 1 base, there was a span of 8 bases. The CDR3 sequence is CASSGQLQETQYF. CDR3 DNA: TGTGCCAGCAGCGGACAGCTCCAAGAGACCCAGTACTTC.

The CDR3: CASSAGEGPNEQYF. The CDR3 coding sequence is TGTGCCAGCAGCGCGGGGGAGGGGCCGAACGAGCAGTACTTC. The V and J genes are TRBV9 and TRBJ2-7, with 7 bases fitting TRBD2. The CDR3 runs 14 residues. The J segment lost 5 bases and the V segment lost 3 bases, leaving 8 bases of the junction unmatched. In germline, CDR1 is SGDLS, CDR2 YYNGEE.

The rearrangement uses TRBV7-2 and TRBJ2-7, with 11 bases matching TRBD1. CDR1 and CDR2 (germline): SGHTA, FQGNSA. The trim removed 0 bases at V and 3 bases at J, leaving 4 bases unmatched. The CDR3 loop spans 16 amino acids. The CDR3 DNA sequence: TGTGCCAGCAGCTTAGCCGGGGGGACAGGGGGCTACGAGCAGTACTTC. This encodes CASSLAGGTGGYEQYF.

This clone was found a few times. The V and J genes are TRBV27 and TRBJ2-2; TRBD2 agrees at 9 bases. The CDR3 is 16 amino acids. Per germline, CDR1 MNHEY and CDR2 SMNVEV (reference sequence). V shed 2 bases and J 3 bases; nucleotides not matched to a gene: 4. The CDR3 nucleotides read TGTGCCAGCAGTTTACAGCGGGGGGTCGACACCGGGGAGCTGTTTTTT. This codes for CASSLQRGVDTGELFF.

The chain links TRBV12-3 or TRBV12-4 to TRBJ1-1; 8 bases align to TRBD1. Unmatched junction bases numbered 5, after V lost 9 bases and J lost 8 bases. This CDR3 is built from 11 residues. CDR3 sequence: CASQGASEAFF. CDR3 bases: TGTGCCAGTCAGGGGGCATCGGAAGCTTTCTTT.

This sequence joins TRBV15 and TRBJ1-4; 7 bases fit TRBD1. Germline V gives CDR1 LNHNV, CDR2 YYDKDF (reference sequence). The CDR3 is made up of 15 amino acids. Trimming at V came to 0 bases and at J to 8 bases, leaving 6 bases not matched to a gene. The DNA for the CDR3 is TGTGCCACCAGCAGAGATGGCAGGGGGGAAGAAAAACTGTTTTTT. Protein: CATSRDGRGEEKLFF.

In this sample, this clone turned up a few times. V usage is TRBV7-8 and J usage is TRBJ2-7; D is uncertain. The germline gives CDR1 SGHVS, CDR2 FQNEAQ. Trimming shortened V by 5 bases and J by 0 bases, and 20 bases separated the two germline ends. The CDR3 runs 17 residues. CDR3 region: CASSPSGASRSSYEQYF. CDR3 coding DNA: TGTGCCAGCAGCCCTAGTGGCGCCTCGCGGAGCTCCTACGAGCAGTACTTC.

The CDR3 DNA follows: TGTGCCAGCAGCTTGGGGACAGGGGGACTAGAGACCCAGTACTTC. This encodes CASSLGTGGLETQYF. The chain has TRBV5-5 and TRBJ2-5, with 10 bases lining up with TRBD1. Trimming at V came to 0 bases and at J to 4 bases, leaving 3 bases not matched to a gene. Germline CDR1 SGHKS, CDR2 YYEKEE (reference sequence). This CDR3 is 15 amino acids long.

This chain links TRBV7-2 with TRBJ2-1; D is undetermined. This CDR3 has 15 amino acids. Germline CDR1 and CDR2: SGHTA and FQGNSA. Trimming took 0 bases from V and 2 from J, leaving 8 bases between them. CDR3 loop: CASSLAHFAYNEQFF. The CDR3 DNA follows: TGTGCCAGCAGCTTAGCGCACTTCGCCTACAATGAGCAGTTCTTC.

The rearrangement joins TRBV28 to TRBJ2-1, with 10 nucleotides matching TRBD2. The junction had 9 bases not matched to a gene; V was cut back by 7 bases and J by 12 bases. The CDR3 runs 13 residues. Per the germline V gene, CDR1 is MDHEN and CDR2 is SYDVKM. The CDR3 region has the DNA TGTGCCAGCACGCCTAGCGGGAGTAGTGGGCAGTTCTTC. Residues: CASTPSGSSGQFF.

This clone appeared once. The rearrangement uses TRBV7-2 and TRBJ1-1, with no clear D. V dropped 1 base and J dropped 4 bases, with 10 bases sitting between them. The germline gives CDR1 SGHTA, CDR2 FQGNSA. CDR3 size: 14 residues. The CDR3 reads CASSLDGRLTEAFF. CDR3 in DNA: TGTGCCAGCAGCTTAGACGGCAGACTCACTGAAGCTTTCTTT.